The 17 T cell receptor beta chains below all came from one sample that was sequenced in a study of blood T cells in healthy people across ages (dated by TCRdb to about 2015). The library was obtained by 5' RACE. The sample was run on an Illumina HiSeq 2500. A second about 6 to 11 cycle PCR used a sample-barcoded 5' primer and a J-beta primer mix. TCRdb handled the public reads itself, with Q25 trimming in fastp and clone calling in MiXCR, and kept productive beta chains. All rows with the same CDR3 protein become a single entry with the most common DNA and genes. Within this sample are around 600,000 distinct CDR3 sequences, with roughly 48% of them counted one time only. Around 23% of the sample is held by the ten biggest clonotypes. The sequencing sample was made of blood. The receptor source for this set is a man older than 75 in good health.

This clonotype appeared many times. The germline gene is not matched at one end of the junction; a read error may be the cause. This rearrangement joins TRBV5-1 to TRBJ1-6, with 8 nucleotides matching TRBD1. The CDR3 sequence is 14 residues long. The germline V gene has CDR1 SGHRS and CDR2 YFSETQ. Written as DNA, the CDR3 is TGTGCCAGCAGCCGGACAGGGAACAATTCACCCCTCCACTTT. Its translation: CASSRTGNNSPLHF.

This clonotype turned up a few times. The chain has TRBV7-8 and TRBJ2-1; D remains ambiguous. The CDR3 loop spans 15 amino acids. Trimming removed 1 base from V and 3 bases from J, with 10 bases in between. Germline CDR1 and CDR2: SGHVS and FQNEAQ. The CDR3 loop reads CASSLGTAGYNEQFF. The DNA of the CDR3 is TGTGCCAGCAGCTTAGGGACCGCCGGCTACAATGAGCAGTTCTTC.

The sample holds many counts of this clonotype. The rearrangement uses TRBV6-5 and TRBJ1-3; unclear D gene. This CDR3 comprises 13 residues. Germline values: CDR1 MNHEY, CDR2 SVGAGI. Trimming removed 0 bases from V and 3 bases from J, with 3 bases in between. CDR3 nucleotides: TGTGCCAGCAGTTACTCGATTGGAAACACCATATATTTT. Its translation: CASSYSIGNTIYF.

The CDR3: CASSFGQGRTETQYF. DNA for the CDR3: TGTGCCAGCAGCTTCGGACAGGGGAGGACTGAGACCCAGTACTTC. The chain carries TRBV11-2 and TRBJ2-5; 9 positions agree with TRBD1. V shed 3 bases and J 5 bases; nucleotides not matched to a gene: 7. The CDR3 spans 15 residues. CDR1 is SGHAT, CDR2 FQNNGV, per germline.

The CDR3 DNA reads as TGTGCCTCGTCGCACAGGGGGGAGAGGGAAAAACTGTTTTTT. Protein product: CASSHRGEREKLFF. V is TRBV10-3 and J is TRBJ1-4; 8 positions match TRBD1. This CDR3 spans 14 amino acids. V was clipped by 11 bases and J by 8 bases; unmatched bases: 13. Germline loops: CDR1 ENHRY, CDR2 SYGVKD.

The rearrangement uses TRBV7-2 and TRBJ2-3; D may be TRBD1 (6 bases). The CDR3 loop spans 15 amino acids. V was pared by 1 base and J by 5 bases, with 13 bases between. Germline V gene sequence: CDR1 SGHTA, CDR2 FQGNSA. In nucleotides, the CDR3 is TGTGCCAGCAGCTTAGTTACAGGGTGGGAAGATACGCAGTATTTT. Translating gives CASSLVTGWEDTQYF.

The gene calls are TRBV3-1 and TRBJ2-3, with 7 bases aligning to TRBD2. The J segment lost 2 bases and the V segment lost 1 base, leaving 3 bases of the junction unmatched. CDR1 is LGHDT, CDR2 YNNKEL, per germline (reference sequence). This CDR3 comprises 15 residues. The CDR3 DNA follows: TGTGCCAGCAGCCAAGGACTAGCCCACACAGATACGCAGTATTTT. Residues: CASSQGLAHTDTQYF.

This chain joins TRBV5-3 and TRBJ2-1, with D possibly being TRBD1 (7 bases). TRBV5-3 is identified as an open reading frame with a role that is uncertain. Trimming left V 4 bases short and J 5 bases short, with 19 bases between. CDR3 length: 16 amino acids. The CDR3 is CARSPYPGGRNNEQFF. CDR3 DNA: TGTGCCAGAAGCCCCTATCCAGGGGGGAGGAACAATGAGCAGTTCTTC.

The chain is built from TRBV12-3 or TRBV12-4 and TRBJ1-5; D ambiguous. This CDR3 is 13 amino acids long. The V end was cut by 2 bases, the J end by 5 bases, with 7 bases between. CDR3 sequence reads: CASSLSVYQPQHF. CDR3 DNA: TGTGCCAGCAGTTTATCCGTTTATCAGCCCCAGCATTTT.

The chain links TRBV4-3 to TRBJ1-2, with no clear D. This CDR3 is 16 amino acids long. From germline, CDR1 is LGHNA and CDR2 YSLEER. Trimming took 0 bases from V and 4 from J, leaving 15 bases between them. CDR3 sequence: CASSQDPGEVFYGYTF. CDR3 in DNA: TGCGCCAGCAGCCAAGACCCCGGGGAGGTGTTCTATGGCTACACCTTC.

The V gene is TRBV5-1, the J gene TRBJ2-1; D not certain. V was clipped by 0 bases and J by 0 bases, with 10 bases between them. Germline V CDR1 and CDR2: SGHRS, YFSETQ. This CDR3 has 16 amino acids. This chain's CDR3 is CASSLDSTSSYNEQFF. In nucleotides, the CDR3 is TGCGCCAGCAGCTTGGACTCCACCAGCTCCTACAATGAGCAGTTCTTC.

Of note for this clonotype: Germline and junction disagree at one end, which may indicate a read error. The rearrangement links TRBV7-9 to TRBJ1-2; the D is unclear. Germline V lookup: CDR1 SEHNR, CDR2 FQNEAQ (reference sequence). The CDR3 consists of 12 residues. CDR3 nucleotide sequence: TGTGCCGGCAGCTTTGCACTGGGGGGCTACACCTTC. As protein: CAGSFALGGYTF.

This clonotype occurred a few times. The rearrangement uses TRBV7-2 and TRBJ2-7; 13 bases map to TRBD2. CDR3 length: 15 residues. V lost 3 bases and J lost 2; bases outside the gene matches: 1. The V gene's germline CDR1 is SGHTA and CDR2 FQGNSA. The CDR3 spells CASSLGLAGPYEQYF. CDR3 DNA: TGTGCCAGCAGCTTGGGACTAGCGGGGCCCTACGAGCAGTACTTC.

This clonotype was counted between two and nine times. The CDR3 DNA follows: TGTGCCAGCAGCTTCTTAGGGGGGGGGAACACTGAAGCTTTCTTT. It yields the protein CASSFLGGGNTEAFF. The V and J genes are TRBV7-9 and TRBJ1-1; D may be TRBD1 (6 bases). CDR1 is SEHNR and CDR2 is FQNEAQ in the germline V gene (reference sequence). The CDR3 sequence is 15 residues long. Trimming removed 3 bases from V and 1 base from J, with 12 bases in between.

A few counts support this clonotype. J is TRBJ2-6 and V is TRBV19; D is unclear. The length of the CDR3 is 14 residues. Germline loops: CDR1 LNHDA, CDR2 SQIVND (reference sequence). Trimming pared 9 bases from V and 2 bases from J, leaving 11 bases between. The CDR3 sequence is CASESLAGANVLTF. CDR3 coding DNA: TGTGCCAGCGAAAGCCTTGCTGGGGCCAACGTCCTGACTTTC.

The chain joins TRBV6-2 or TRBV6-3 to TRBJ1-2, with a tentative D call TRBD1 (5 bases). The CDR3 totals 16 residues. V lost 2 bases and J 4 bases, leaving 17 bases between the germline ends. Germline CDR1 reads MNHEY; CDR2 reads SVGEGT. The CDR3 is CASSYPTGRMIYGYTF. The CDR3, as DNA: TGTGCCAGCAGTTACCCTACGGGACGGATGATCTATGGCTACACCTTC.

This rearrangement joins TRBV20-1 to TRBJ2-5; 9 nucleotides agree with TRBD2. The CDR3 length is 16 residues. V trimming: 0 bases; J trimming: 11 bases; junction bases outside the gene matches: 16. Germline lookup yields CDR1 DFQATT and CDR2 SNEGSKA (reference sequence). CDR3 bases: TGCAGTGCTAGAGATTGGGTAGCGGGAGCACTACGGGAGCAGTACTTC. It encodes CSARDWVAGALREQYF.